Each of the 27 T cell receptor beta chains below was sequenced from the same sample in a study of tumor-infiltrating lymphocytes in primary liver carcinoma (dated 2017 in TCRdb). The sample was run on an Illumina HiSeq 2500. TCRbeta-specific cDNA was reverse-transcribed from approximately 460 ng total RNA using a constant-region primer and ProtoScript II reverse transcriptase. TCRbeta libraries were built with three nested multiplex PCR rounds, a slightly modified ARM-PCR procedure. Multiplex TRBV1-TRBV30 forward primers and a Cbeta reverse primer were used in the first two PCR rounds, each of which was run for about 10 cycles. The raw public data were reprocessed by TCRdb itself: fastp quality trimming at Q25, MiXCR clonotype calling, in-frame beta chains only. Every distinct CDR3 protein forms one entry, paired with its most common genes and DNA. The sample table lists some 200,000 distinct CDR3 sequences, approximately 65% of them with a count of one. The ten largest clones capture approximately 7% of the sample.

TRIzol reagent was used to extract blood RNA from unsorted whole blood, while the DNeasy Blood & Tissue kit provided the germline DNA. The sequenced sample was peripheral blood. These receptors came from an older woman with primary liver carcinoma and hepatitis B virus infection.

This clonotype was detected only once. The V and J genes are TRBV19 and TRBJ2-2; TRBD2 matches at 10 bases. From germline, CDR1 is LNHDA and CDR2 SQIVND (reference sequence). The CDR3 spans 17 residues. With 0 bases clipped from V and 6 bases from J, the junction kept 7 bases outside the gene matches. The chain's CDR3 is CASSIDRTSGTPGELFF. The DNA of the CDR3 is TGTGCCAGTAGTATAGATCGAACTAGCGGGACCCCCGGGGAGCTGTTTTTT.

There are many counts of this clonotype. V and J are TRBV5-6 and TRBJ2-1, with 11 bases fitting TRBD2. CDR3 length: 16 residues. With V trimmed by 0 bases and J by 6 bases, 5 bases remained unmatched. Germline CDR1 is SGHDT and CDR2 is YYEEEE. CDR3 amino acids: CASSLGGLAATNEQFF. The CDR3 nucleotides are TGTGCCAGCAGCTTGGGGGGACTAGCGGCAACCAATGAGCAGTTCTTC.

As concerns this clonotype: Being one base from a much bigger clone, this may be a read error. The chain couples TRBV7-9 to TRBJ2-2, with TRBD1 matching 11 bases. This CDR3 is 18 amino acids long. The germline gives CDR1 SEHNR, CDR2 FQNEAQ (reference sequence). CDR3 in amino acids: CASSRSPGTGGNIGELFF. The CDR3, as DNA: TGTGCCAGCAGCCGCTCCCCCGGGACAGGGGGGAACATCGGGGAGCTGTTTTTT.

Worth noting for this clonotype: The junction and the germline gene differ at one end; a read error may be behind it. The CDR3 sequence is CTSSETKRGPPFF. CDR3 bases: TGCACCAGCAGTGAGACGAAGAGAGGACCCCCTTTCTTT. The chain couples TRBV10-1 to TRBJ1-1; no clear D. CDR1 WNHNN and CDR2 SYGVQD come from the germline V gene (reference sequence). The CDR3 totals 13 residues.

As to this clonotype: The junction differs from germline at one of its ends, possibly a read error. V usage is TRBV7-8 and J usage is TRBJ2-1; D may match TRBD1 or TRBD2 (5 bases each). This CDR3 spans 16 amino acids. The germline CDR1 and CDR2 sequences are SGHVS and FQNEAQ. The CDR3 spells CASSLGIRQTINEQSF. The DNA of the CDR3 is TGTGCCAGCAGCTTAGGGATAAGACAGACTATAAATGAGCAGTCCTTC.

Worth noting for this clonotype: A read error may be the cause here, since a much bigger clone is one base away. The rearrangement joins TRBV6-5 to TRBJ2-7; D may be TRBD2 (5 bases). Germline loops: CDR1 MNHEY, CDR2 SVGAGI. V lost 0 bases, J lost 1 base, and 19 bases lay in between. This CDR3 region has 18 residues. For the CDR3, the DNA is TGTGCCAGCAGTTACTCGATGCCGTCCATAAGCGGATCCTACGAGCAGTACTTC. This translates into CASSYSMPSISGSYEQYF.

As concerns this clonotype: This may come from a read error, since a much larger clone is one base off. The chain carries TRBV6-6 and TRBJ2-3; 10 nucleotides align to TRBD1. The CDR3 spans 14 residues. J was trimmed by 4 bases and V by 6 bases; bases with no gene match: 4. The germline V gene has CDR1 MNHNY and CDR2 SVGAGI (reference sequence). The CDR3 nucleotides are TGTGCCAGCAGCCGGGACAGGGGCGCAGATACGCAGTATTTT. Amino acid sequence: CASSRDRGADTQYF.

This clonotype has a count of ten or more. A single base separates this from a much larger clone, so it may be a read error. CDR3: CASSLSRRGPGNEQSF. The CDR3 bases are TGTGCCAGCAGCTTATCTCGTCGAGGGCCTGGCAATGAGCAGTCCTTC. This chain connects TRBV11-2 to TRBJ2-1; TRBD2 might be the D (5 bases). The CDR3 is 16 amino acids. Germline-derived CDR1 and CDR2 are SGHAT and FQNNGV. Filled out from reference TRBV11-2 and TRBJ2-1, the complete variable domain reads EAGVAQSPRYKIIEKRQSVAFWCNPISGHATLYWYQQILGQGPKLLIQFQNNGVVDDSQLPKDRFSAERLKGVDSTLKIQPAKLEDSAVYLCASSLSRRGPGNEQSFGPGTRLTVL.

For this clonotype: The junction differs from germline at one of its ends, possibly a read error. The V gene is TRBV11-1, the J gene TRBJ2-4; D is possibly TRBD1 (6 bases). Germline loops: CDR1 SGHAT, CDR2 FQDESV (reference sequence). The CDR3 loop spans 16 amino acids. For the CDR3, the DNA is TGTGCCATCAGCCCAGGGTCCAGGGGTGGGGAAAACATTCAGTACTTC. This codes for CAISPGSRGGENIQYF.

Turning to this clonotype: At one end the junction does not follow the germline gene, possibly because of a read error. This sequence joins TRBV6-1 and TRBJ1-2; D possibly corresponds to TRBD1 (5 bases). This CDR3 comprises 15 residues. The germline V gene encodes CDR1 MNHNS and CDR2 SASEGT. CDR3: CASSEGETVYYGYTF. CDR3 DNA: TGTGCCAGCAGTGAAGGGGAGACAGTGTACTATGGCTATACCTTC.

This clonotype has more than one count but fewer than ten. The chain employs TRBV7-3 and TRBJ2-2; 7 bases agree with TRBD2. Looked up from germline, CDR1 is SGHTA and CDR2 is FQGTGA. CDR3 size: 14 residues. The V and J ends lost 3 bases and 7 bases, in that order; junction bases with no gene match: 5. CDR3 in amino acids: CASSLGVAGGELFF. The CDR3 coding sequence is TGTGCCAGCAGCTTGGGAGTAGCGGGCGGGGAGCTGTTTTTT.

A note on this clonotype: A much larger clone lies one base from this, so it may be a read error. The missing conserved phenylalanine or tryptophan at the end of this CDR3 makes a read error likely. The chain recombines TRBV6-5 with TRBJ1-2; 9 positions agree with TRBD1. The CDR3 sequence is 15 residues long. Germline V gene sequence: CDR1 MNHEY, CDR2 SVGAGI. V lost 5 bases and J lost 4; bases outside the gene matches: 8. CDR3 in amino acids: CASSRQGGTAYGYTV. CDR3 nucleotides: TGTGCCAGCAGTCGACAGGGGGGGACTGCCTATGGCTACACCGTC.

This clonotype was counted ten times or more. The gene calls are TRBV12-3 or TRBV12-4 and TRBJ1-1; 7 bases are a match to TRBD1. This CDR3 spans 14 amino acids. The V segment lost 5 bases and the J segment 5 bases; nucleotides outside the gene matches: 8. The CDR3 bases are TGTGCCAGCAGTCCCCGACAGGGAAGGACTGAAGCTTTCTTT. Translation gives CASSPRQGRTEAFF.

This clonotype was recorded once. This chain connects TRBV12-3 or TRBV12-4 to TRBJ2-2, with D maybe TRBD1 (6 bases). Trimming removed 6 bases from V and 8 bases from J, with 19 bases in between. The CDR3 consists of 15 residues. The CDR3: CASSPPPTGSGELFF. In DNA, the CDR3 is TGTGCCAGCAGCCCGCCCCCTACAGGGTCGGGGGAGCTGTTTTTT.

The chain links TRBV11-2 to TRBJ2-2; tentatively, D is TRBD2 (6 bases). Germline loops: CDR1 SGHAT, CDR2 FQNNGV. The ends were cut back, 8 bases at V and 8 bases at J, with 27 bases in the middle. This CDR3 is built from 17 residues. CDR3 residues: CASRPLRGGENAGELFF. In DNA, the CDR3 is TGTGCCAGCCGACCCCTAAGGGGCGGGGAAAACGCAGGGGAGCTGTTTTTT.

A remark on this clonotype: This may be a read error, as it is one base from a much larger clone. The chain joins TRBV12-5 to TRBJ2-3, with TRBD2 identical over 9 bases. Germline values: CDR1 LGHNT, CDR2 FRNRAP. Trimming removed 6 bases from V and 5 bases from J; junction bases left unmatched: 15. The CDR3 has 17 amino acids. The chain's CDR3 is CASGLSLASGNGDTQYF. The CDR3 nucleotides are TGTGCTAGTGGGCTCTCTTTGGCTAGCGGGAATGGAGATACGCAGTATTTT.

In its sample, this clonotype was seen many times. The V and J genes are TRBV5-6 and TRBJ2-6; TRBD2 might be the D (5 bases). CDR3 length equals 15 residues. Germline V gene sequence: CDR1 SGHDT, CDR2 YYEEEE. V was clipped by 1 base and J by 0 bases, with 5 bases between them. CDR3 sequence: CASSLSGSGANVLTF. Here the CDR3 DNA reads TGTGCCAGCAGCTTGAGCGGCTCTGGGGCCAACGTCCTGACTTTC.

This clonotype has a count of ten or more. The V gene is TRBV6-2 or TRBV6-3, the J gene TRBJ2-5, with D unclear. Germline CDR1 reads MNHEY; CDR2 reads SVGEGT. This CDR3 is built from 13 residues. Trimming removed 2 bases at V and 4 bases at J, with 8 bases between. The CDR3, as DNA: TGTGCCAGCAGTTACCTTGGCGGAGAGACCCAGTACTTC. This codes for CASSYLGGETQYF.

Concerning this clonotype: A read error may produce the germline difference seen at one junction end. The chain links TRBV20-1 to TRBJ2-3; D may match TRBD1 or TRBD2 (5 bases each). Germline V gene lookup returns CDR1 DFQATT and CDR2 SNEGSKA (reference sequence). CDR3 length: 15 residues. The CDR3: CSANSGAVGADTQYF. The CDR3, as DNA: TGCAGTGCAAACTCCGGGGCGGTGGGCGCAGACACGCAGTATTTT.

The V gene is TRBV11-2, the J gene TRBJ2-7; TRBD2 is a possible D gene (6 bases). Germline CDR1 is SGHAT and CDR2 is FQNNGV. Trimming removed 1 base at V and 3 bases at J, with 13 bases between. This CDR3 is 15 amino acids long. CDR3 sequence: CASSLGLVGGYEQYF. CDR3 nucleotides: TGTGCCAGCAGCTTAGGACTAGTGGGAGGCTACGAGCAGTACTTC.

This chain joins TRBV5-1 and TRBJ2-2; possibly TRBD1 for D (6 bases). CDR3 size: 17 residues. Trimming left V 4 bases short and J 2 bases short, with 18 bases between. CDR1 and CDR2 from the germline V gene are SGHRS and YFSETQ. The DNA for the CDR3 is TGCGCCAGCAGCGTAAACAGGGCAACAACTAACACCGGGGAGCTGTTTTTT. Amino acids: CASSVNRATTNTGELFF.

In the case of this clonotype: One end of the junction varies from germline; a read error may be responsible. The V call is TRBV4-2, the J call TRBJ2-4; 10 bases are a match to TRBD2. This CDR3 is built from 21 residues. Germline-derived CDR1 and CDR2 are LGHNA and YNFKEQ. CDR3 nucleotide sequence: TGTGTCAGCAGCCGCTCACCTTCTCAGGCTAGCGGGAGTCTAGCCAAAAACATTCAGTACTTC. This gives the protein CVSSRSPSQASGSLAKNIQYF.

A note on this clonotype: One end of the junction is discordant with germline, which a read error may explain. The V gene is TRBV6-5, the J gene TRBJ2-1; 11 nucleotides match TRBD2. Per the germline V gene, CDR1 is MNHEY and CDR2 is SVGAGI. CDR3 size: 18 residues. Here the CDR3 DNA reads TGTGTCAGCAGTTACAACCCTCGGACTAGCGGGTATGTCCCTGGGCAGTTCTTC. This gives the protein CVSSYNPRTSGYVPGQFF.

Points on this clonotype: With a much larger clone just one base away, this may be a read error. This is likely a read error, given that the CDR3 carries no conserved phenylalanine or tryptophan at its end. The chain employs TRBV6-5 and TRBJ2-7; tentative D call: TRBD1 (6 bases). The ends were cut back, 0 bases at V and 0 bases at J, with 9 bases in the middle. Germline CDR1 and CDR2: MNHEY and SVGAGI. The CDR3 runs 15 residues. DNA for the CDR3: TGTGCCAGCAGTTACTCTCAGGGGAACTCCTACGAGCAGTACTAC. Its protein product is CASSYSQGNSYEQYY.

In the case of this clonotype: No conserved phenylalanine or tryptophan is present at the end of the CDR3, so a read error is the likely explanation. V and J are TRBV4-2 and TRBJ1-1, with D unclear. Trimming took off 3 bases at V and 2 bases at J, with 10 bases between the two ends. Germline values: CDR1 LGHNA, CDR2 YNFKEQ. The CDR3 consists of 14 residues. The CDR3 DNA reads TGTGCCAGCAGCCATCCCAAGGGAAACACTGAAGCTTTCCTT. Translating it yields CASSHPKGNTEAFL.

Worth noting for this clonotype: This sequence may be a read error, since a much larger clone differs from it by one base. The V gene is TRBV5-4, the J gene TRBJ2-7; 12 bases line up with TRBD2. With 6 bases clipped from V and 3 bases from J, the junction kept 7 bases outside the gene matches. In germline, CDR1 is SGHNT, CDR2 YYREEE (reference sequence). This CDR3 contains 15 residues. CDR3 sequence: CASNYGTSGHYEQYF. CDR3 nucleotides: TGTGCCAGCAACTATGGGACTAGCGGGCACTACGAGCAGTACTTC.

The rearrangement links TRBV6-1 to TRBJ2-3; D is tentatively TRBD1 or TRBD2 (5 bases each). The germline CDR1 and CDR2 sequences are MNHNS and SASEGT. There are 16 residues in the CDR3. The V end lost 2 bases, the J end lost 2 bases, and 14 bases lay between the germline ends. DNA of the CDR3: TGTGCCAGCAGTGAATTTGAGGGGTGGAACACAGATACGCAGTATTTT. Its protein is CASSEFEGWNTDTQYF.